This TCR beta chain was identified during a study of T cells expressing NK-cell markers. Study-wide results and limits: Of CD8+ T cells, about 1.0-8% belonged to dominant NKG2C+ clonotypes in five to seven donors.

This CDR3 spans 15 amino acids. The V gene's germline CDR1 is MNHEY and CDR2 SVGAGI. Of note for this clonotype: Antigen unknown.

Beta-chain TCR cDNA was generated via 5'RACE template switching with UMIs. TCRdb re-called the 5' RACE reads and gives one entry per CDR3 protein, without DNA. This repertoire includes roughly 350,000 distinct CDR3 sequences. The receptor comes from a man aged 18-69 years in good health. This chain connects TRBV6-5 to TRBJ2-7; absent DNA, TCRdb's TRBD1 call cannot be checked. Input material: blood T cells: a sorted CD56 or NKG2C T cell subset, CD4+ or CD8+ T cells, or bulk PBMC T cells (not recorded which). CDR3 sequence reads: CASSYEGGGLYEQYF.